This is a list of T cell receptor beta chains from one sample in a study of blood T cell repertoires in COVID-19. The assay was immunoSEQ multiplex PCR, and TCRdb's table has in-frame clones only and misses some. The data hold some 90,000 clones, with roughly nine tenths observed a single time. The specimen was peripheral blood. The receptors here all came from a man aged 45-65 years with acute or convalescent COVID-19. CDR3s include the opening cysteine and the closing phenylalanine or tryptophan.

TRBJ2-3,TRBV4-1,CASSQAEGMDTQCF
TRBJ2-3,TRBV9,CASSGLPTDTQYF
TRBJ2-1,TRBV19,CASSMGRGDEQFF
TRBJ1-6,TRBV6-5,CASSRGQFYSPLHF
TRBJ2-2,TRBV10-3,CAISWGLAGTGGELFF
TRBJ1-5,TRBV5-8,CASSFGVVQPQHF
TRBJ1-5,TRBV7-9,CASSREGNGNQPQHF
TRBJ2-3,TRBV5-1,CASSLTRAYTDTQYF
TRBJ2-5,TRBV5-1,CASSLGTGLQETQYF
TRBJ1-2,TRBV5-6,CASSPDSADYGYTF
TRBJ1-1,TRBV5-1,CASSSGGAGTEAFF
TRBJ2-3,TRBV24-1,CATSDPGLAGGPTDTQYF
TRBJ2-2,TRBV7-7,CASSPGQGAFGELFF
TRBJ1-1,TRBV9,CASSVAGRNTEAFF
TRBJ2-7,TRBV7-9,CASSRDRGRDEQYF
TRBJ1-5,TRBV9,CASSVQDTNQPQHF
TRBJ1-2,TRBV5-5,CASSSGGFYGYTF
TRBJ1-6,TRBV7-2,CASSFLSQGNSPLHF
TRBJ1-3,TRBV5-1,CASSDRGGNTIYF
TRBJ2-7,TRBV18,CASSRGGQTYEQYF
TRBJ2-7,TRBV6-9,CASSYRTGVNEQYF
TRBJ1-6,TRBV3-1/TRBV3-2,CASSQEVTGASPLHF
TRBJ1-3,TRBV5-1,CASSLVQGASGNTIYF
TRBJ2-5,TRBV4-1,CASSQPTSSNQETQYF
TRBJ1-2,TRBV21-1,CASSKVGGDDGYTF
TRBJ2-5,TRBV6-2/TRBV6-3,CASSSRLFSDGRKSGETQYF
TRBJ2-7,TRBV28,CASSFTLAGLSYEQYF
TRBJ2-4,TRBV19,CASSQDQAKNIQYF
TRBJ1-2,TRBV9,CASSGTERYYGYTF
TRBJ1-1,TRBV4-3,CASSQDNSGDRRAEAFF
TRBJ2-3,TRBV5-1,CASSLGSAGASDTQYF
TRBJ1-1,TRBV7-2,CASSLGTGMNTEAFF
TRBJ1-2,TRBV7-3,CASSALSGQAGYTF
TRBJ2-5,TRBV30,CAWSVGHQETQYF
TRBJ2-3,TRBV6-6,CASSYSFGGTDTQYF
TRBJ1-2,TRBV9,CASSVDTLSYGYTF
TRBJ2-3,TRBV4-3,CASSPYAGDHTDTQYF
TRBJ2-3,TRBV7-9,CASSLVGSGDTDTQYF
TRBJ1-2,TRBV4-3,CASSHLTGEKGGYTF
TRBJ2-1,TRBV5-1,CASSRGTAYNEQFF
TRBJ2-6,TRBV6-5,CASLPHSSGANVLTF
TRBJ2-3,TRBV5-1,CASSLEGDHTDTQYF
TRBJ2-1,TRBV6-2/TRBV6-3,CASSYLAGGLSEQFF
TRBJ2-3,TRBV3-1/TRBV3-2,CASSQGRAPGTQYF
TRBJ2-7,TRBV19,CASRATGNEQYF
TRBJ1-4,TRBV10-1,CASKPGQGEGEKLFF
TRBJ2-2,TRBV9,CASSVVGNTGELFF
TRBJ2-3,TRBV29-1,CSVASGGLADTQYF
TRBJ2-7,TRBV18,CASSPGGTYEQYF
TRBJ2-2,TRBV3-1/TRBV3-2,CASSKQGPGELFF
TRBJ1-3,TRBV5-1,CASSLTPSDSPGNTIYF
TRBJ1-6,TRBV28,CASSLGDNQSSYNSPLHF
TRBJ1-1,TRBV7-9,CASSFPQGRGTEAFF
TRBJ2-2,TRBV9,CASSKGLAGGIGELFF
TRBJ2-3,TRBV6-5,CASSYSGQGIDTQYF
TRBJ1-2,TRBV4-3,CASSRETGVGGYTF
TRBJ2-7,TRBV27,CASSLRGGSMIYEQYF
TRBJ2-7,TRBV5-6,CASSFGFSYEQYF
TRBJ2-3,TRBV19,CASSSRGTSTDTQYF
TRBJ1-2,TRBV27,CASSPDGYTF